The 26 T cell receptor beta chains below all came from one sample that was sequenced in a study of molecular identifiers for immune sequencing clone quantification. A single record per CDR3 protein comes from TCRdb applying MiXCR to the PCR reads. Seen here are 460,000 or so distinct CDR3 sequences, 25% observed once, and the top ten hold around 0.78%. The sample taken for sequencing was naive CD8+ T cells from blood, with Jurkat cell RNA spiked in. Subset described: FACS-sorted CD8+CD4-CCR7+CD45RA+ naive T cells. The receptor source for this set is a human donor in good health. Some libraries in this study had Jurkat cell RNA spiked in.

This clonotype was detected only a few times. The chain is built from TRBV9 and TRBJ2-3, with unresolved D. V lost 0 bases to trimming and J lost 4 bases, with 9 bases between them. Looked up from germline, CDR1 is SGDLS and CDR2 is YYNGEE. This CDR3 has 14 amino acids. Here the CDR3 reads CASSVEAGADTQYF. The CDR3 DNA reads TGTGCCAGCAGCGTAGAAGCAGGAGCAGATACGCAGTATTTT.

This clonotype was picked up many times. The chain uses TRBV29-1 and TRBJ2-3, with 14 nucleotides matching TRBD2. Germline V gives CDR1 SQVTM, CDR2 ANQGSEA. The V gene end was trimmed by 3 bases and the J gene end by 6 bases; junction bases not matched to a gene: 5. This CDR3 region has 15 residues. Written as DNA, the CDR3 is TGCAGCGTTGAGAAGACTAGCGGGGGGGCGGATACGCAGTATTTT. It specifies CSVEKTSGGADTQYF.

With respect to this clonotype: A much larger clone sits a single nucleotide away, making a read error possible. The chain recombines TRBV29-1 with TRBJ1-1, with 7 bases identical to TRBD1. The ends lost 7 bases at V and 6 bases at J; junction bases unmatched: 8. The germline CDR1 and CDR2 sequences are SQVTM and ANQGSEA. This CDR3 comprises 12 residues. This CDR3 is CSEIQGYAEAFF. In nucleotides, the CDR3 is TGCAGCGAGATACAGGGGTACGCTGAAGCTTTCTTT.

A remark on this clonotype: A much larger clone differs from this one at a single base, so this may be a read error. V is TRBV6-2 or TRBV6-3 and J is TRBJ2-1; a possible D gene is TRBD1 (5 bases). Germline V lookup: CDR1 MNHEY, CDR2 SVGEGT. Trimming cost V 2 bases and J 5 bases, with 7 bases left between them. The CDR3 loop spans 13 amino acids. Written as DNA, the CDR3 is TGTGCCAGCAGTTACGGACACGACAATGAGCAGTTCTTC. It codes for CASSYGHDNEQFF.

This clonotype was seen only a few times. V is TRBV7-9 and J is TRBJ1-1; 9 nucleotides align to TRBD1. With 6 bases clipped from V and 4 bases from J, the junction kept 6 bases outside the gene matches. CDR1 and CDR2 (germline): SEHNR, FQNEAQ (reference sequence). CDR3 length equals 14 residues. CDR3 loop: CASRRDREATEAFF. CDR3 coding DNA: TGTGCCAGCAGACGGGACAGGGAGGCCACTGAAGCTTTCTTT.

The CDR3 loop is CASGGAQGYGYTF. The CDR3 nucleotides read TGTGCCAGCGGGGGGGCGCAGGGCTATGGCTACACCTTC. This rearrangement joins TRBV28 to TRBJ1-2; possibly TRBD1 for D (6 bases). V was cut by 8 bases and J by 4 bases, with 14 bases left in between. The CDR3 extends over 13 amino acids. Germline V CDR1 and CDR2: MDHEN, SYDVKM.

In this sample, this clonotype turned up a few times. The V and J genes are TRBV10-3 and TRBJ2-7; TRBD1 is a possible D gene (6 bases). This CDR3 is 15 amino acids long. Per the germline V gene, CDR1 is ENHRY and CDR2 is SYGVKD. Deletions cut 6 bases from V and 6 bases from J, with 21 bases between. CDR3 protein: CAISPGEGRVSEQYF. CDR3 sequence (DNA): TGTGCCATCAGCCCAGGGGAAGGTAGGGTAAGCGAGCAGTACTTC.

This clonotype was seen more than once but under ten times. The CDR3 DNA sequence: TGTGCCAGCAGCTTAGGATTCCCGGCCTACAATGAGCAGTTCTTC. This sequence encodes CASSLGFPAYNEQFF. The chain uses TRBV11-3 and TRBJ2-1, with D unresolved. The germline CDR1 and CDR2 sequences are SGHNT and YENEEA. The CDR3 runs 15 residues. V lost 1 base and J lost 2, with 9 bases in between. The whole variable domain, filled in from reference TRBV11-3 and TRBJ2-1, reads EAGVVQSPRYKIIEKKQPVAFWCNPISGHNTLYWYLQNLGQGPELLIRYENEEAVDDSQLPKDRFSAERLKGVDSTLKIQPAELGDSAVYLCASSLGFPAYNEQFFGPGTRLTVL.

This clonotype has only a few counts. The chain couples TRBV19 to TRBJ2-1; 7 bases fit TRBD2. The CDR3 length is 14 residues. Germline values: CDR1 LNHDA, CDR2 SQIVND (reference sequence). J was trimmed by 8 bases and V by 3 bases; bases with no gene match: 7. The CDR3 sequence is CASSIFAGVDEQFF. For the CDR3, the DNA is TGTGCCAGTAGTATCTTTGCGGGAGTCGATGAGCAGTTCTTC.

This clonotype was counted many times. The chain links TRBV25-1 to TRBJ2-6; D ambiguous. Between the trimmed V and J ends, which lost 4 bases and 0 bases, there was a span of 4 bases. Germline loops: CDR1 MGHDK, CDR2 SYGVNS. The CDR3 length is 14 residues. The CDR3 coding sequence is TGTGCCAGCAGTGGCCGCTCTGGGGCCAACGTCCTGACTTTC. Its translation is CASSGRSGANVLTF.

This clonotype came up a few times. This chain joins TRBV24-1 and TRBJ2-1; 11 bases match TRBD1. The CDR3 runs 14 residues. The V gene end was trimmed by 3 bases and the J gene end by 8 bases; junction bases not matched to a gene: 2. Germline loops: CDR1 KGHDR, CDR2 SFDVKD. CDR3 region: CATSDGQGAYEQFF. The CDR3 DNA follows: TGTGCCACCAGTGATGGACAGGGGGCCTATGAGCAGTTCTTC.

This clonotype was seen a few times. This chain uses TRBV9 with TRBJ2-5; TRBD2 aligns across 9 bases. The CDR3 runs 18 residues. V trimming: 4 bases; J trimming: 2 bases; junction bases outside the gene matches: 15. Germline assignment: CDR1 SGDLS and CDR2 YYNGEE. The CDR3 loop is CASSTNPRLAARQETQYF. The DNA for the CDR3 is TGTGCCAGCAGCACCAACCCACGACTAGCGGCAAGGCAAGAGACCCAGTACTTC.

This clonotype turned up a few times. The chain joins TRBV27 to TRBJ2-3; possible D gene TRBD1, 6 bases. Germline V CDR1 and CDR2: MNHEY, SMNVEV (reference sequence). Between the trimmed V and J ends, which lost 1 base and 2 bases, there was a span of 7 bases. The CDR3 totals 14 residues. CDR3 amino acids: CASSLLGATDTQYF. The CDR3 DNA reads TGTGCCAGCAGTTTATTGGGGGCCACAGATACGCAGTATTTT.

This clonotype occurred many times. The rearrangement links TRBV6-5 to TRBJ2-3; no definite D call. CDR1 and CDR2 from the germline V gene are MNHEY and SVGAGI. V was clipped by 2 bases and J by 6 bases, with 15 bases between them. The CDR3 length is 15 residues. The DNA for the CDR3 is TGTGCCAGCAGTTACACAGTGGTCTCCCCGGATACGCAGTATTTT. The encoded protein is CASSYTVVSPDTQYF.

For this clonotype: Being one base from a much bigger clone, this may be a read error. This chain uses TRBV30 with TRBJ1-1; D perhaps matches TRBD1 (6 bases). V was shortened by 3 bases and J by 4 bases, with 15 bases between the two germline ends. Germline CDR1 and CDR2: GTSNPN and SVGIG (reference sequence). This CDR3 spans 14 amino acids. The CDR3 nucleotides are TGTGCCTGGAGGACAGGACGGGTGGGCACTGAAGCTTTCTTT. As protein: CAWRTGRVGTEAFF.

The J gene is TRBJ1-1, the V gene TRBV2; unclear D gene. V was cut by 2 bases and J by 6 bases, with 19 bases left in between. The CDR3 is made up of 16 amino acids. Germline lookup yields CDR1 SNHLY and CDR2 FYNNEI. The CDR3 sequence is CASSEIFLRESPEAFF. The CDR3 nucleotides read TGTGCCAGCAGTGAAATCTTTTTAAGGGAGTCCCCTGAAGCTTTCTTT.

In this sample, this clonotype turned up a few times. This rearrangement joins TRBV27 to TRBJ2-7; 7 positions match TRBD2. The CDR3 sequence is 14 residues long. Per the germline V gene, CDR1 is MNHEY and CDR2 is SMNVEV (reference sequence). The J segment lost 3 bases and the V segment lost 5 bases, leaving 7 bases of the junction unmatched. In DNA, the CDR3 is TGTGCCAGCAGTCCGGGACTAACCCTCTACGAGCAGTACTTC. This sequence encodes CASSPGLTLYEQYF.

The sample holds a few counts of this clonotype. The V call is TRBV6-2 or TRBV6-3, the J call TRBJ1-5, with 8 bases fitting TRBD1. The ends lost 5 bases at V and 4 bases at J; junction bases unmatched: 13. The CDR3 is made up of 17 amino acids. In germline, CDR1 is MNHEY, CDR2 SVGEGT. The CDR3: CASSSLLTGAENQPQHF. CDR3 coding DNA: TGTGCCAGCAGTAGTTTGTTGACAGGGGCAGAGAATCAGCCCCAGCATTTT.

This clonotype has a count of ten or more. This sequence joins TRBV20-1 and TRBJ2-7, with 7 bases aligning to TRBD2. Germline trimming cut 1 base from V and 3 bases from J; bases unmatched to any gene: 6. The CDR3 length is 14 residues. CDR1 is DFQATT, CDR2 SNEGSKA, per germline (reference sequence). The CDR3 region is CSARATSVHYEQYF. The CDR3, as DNA: TGCAGTGCTAGAGCTACTAGCGTTCACTACGAGCAGTACTTC.

In its sample, this clonotype was seen many times. The J gene is TRBJ2-3, the V gene TRBV7-8, with TRBD2 matching 7 bases. The CDR3 consists of 14 residues. From germline, CDR1 is SGHVS and CDR2 FQNEAQ. V lost 2 bases, J lost 5 bases, and 4 bases stayed unmatched. The DNA for the CDR3 is TGTGCCAGCAGCTTACCACTAGCGATAGATACGCAGTATTTT. It encodes CASSLPLAIDTQYF.

This clonotype has more than one count but fewer than ten. The chain joins TRBV29-1 to TRBJ2-5, with D possibly being TRBD2 (5 bases). The CDR3 loop spans 12 amino acids. Germline V gives CDR1 SQVTM, CDR2 ANQGSEA. V was cut by 3 bases and J by 5 bases, with 10 bases left in between. CDR3 in DNA: TGCAGCGTTGACTGGCGGGTTGAGACCCAGTACTTC. As protein: CSVDWRVETQYF.

This clonotype was seen at least ten times. The CDR3 reads CASNGQGRDTQYF. For the CDR3, the DNA is TGTGCCAGCAACGGACAGGGACGAGATACGCAGTATTTT. J is TRBJ2-3 and V is TRBV7-9; 8 nucleotides match TRBD1. The CDR3 sequence is 13 residues long. In germline, CDR1 is SEHNR, CDR2 FQNEAQ (reference sequence). Germline trimming cut 7 bases from V and 5 bases from J; bases unmatched to any gene: 5.

On this clonotype: Its ends do not fully match the called genes, so a read error is possible. The chain uses TRBV19 and TRBJ1-4; D possibly corresponds to TRBD1 (5 bases). Germline V gives CDR1 LNHDA, CDR2 SQIVND (reference sequence). The CDR3 has 14 residues. The CDR3: CASSMTATNEKLLF. The CDR3 bases are TGTGCCAGTAGTATGACAGCAACTAATGAAAAACTGCTTTTT.

This chain links TRBV4-3 with TRBJ2-2; 13 nucleotides line up with TRBD2. The germline V gene encodes CDR1 LGHNA and CDR2 YSLEER. Trimming cost V 0 bases and J 4 bases; bases outside gene matches: 2. The CDR3 runs to 17 residues. The CDR3 nucleotides read TGCGCCAGCAGCCAAGAGAGACTAGCGGGAGGCACCGGGGAGCTGTTTTTT. Amino acid sequence: CASSQERLAGGTGELFF.

This clonotype was seen many times. The chain recombines TRBV4-2 with TRBJ2-7; D perhaps matches TRBD2 (6 bases). CDR3 size: 16 residues. Germline V gene lookup returns CDR1 LGHNA and CDR2 YNFKEQ. Between the trimmed V and J ends, which lost 0 bases and 2 bases, there was a span of 14 bases. CDR3 sequence (DNA): TGTGCCAGCAGCCAAGAGGCACTAGCCACTCCCTACGAGCAGTACTTC. It translates to CASSQEALATPYEQYF.

This clonotype showed up just once. With a much larger clone just one base away, this may be a read error. CDR3 nucleotide sequence: TGTGCCGGCAGTCCAGTCGGGAGGGTTGACTATGGCTACACCTTC. This codes for CAGSPVGRVDYGYTF. The V and J genes are TRBV12-3 or TRBV12-4 and TRBJ1-2; D is undetermined. There are 15 residues in the CDR3.